This entry lists 16 T cell receptor beta chains sequenced from one sample in a study of blood T cell repertoires in COVID-19. The repertoire was sequenced with immunoSEQ multiplex PCR; TCRdb's copy has only in-frame clones and lacks some. The table lists approximately 75,000 clones, 90% of them singletons. Sequences were obtained from peripheral blood. The source is a human donor in a cohort sampled during active COVID-19.

The V call is TRBV19, the J call TRBJ2-7; D is undetermined. V lost 8 bases and J 4 bases, leaving 9 bases between the germline ends. CDR1 and CDR2 (germline): LNHDA, SQIVND (reference sequence). The CDR3 contains 11 residues. The chain's CDR3 is CASGPKYEQYF. Here the CDR3 DNA reads TGTGCCAGTGGGCCCAAATACGAGCAGTACTTC.

V usage is TRBV3-1 (or the pseudogene TRBV3-2) and J usage is TRBJ1-4, with D possibly TRBD1 on 6 matching bases. V was trimmed by 4 bases and J by 7 bases, leaving 13 bases between them. Per germline, CDR1 LGHDT and CDR2 YNNKEL (reference sequence). CDR3 length: 14 amino acids. CDR3 amino acids: CASSRDTLIEKLFF. The CDR3 nucleotides read TGTGCCAGCAGCCGGGACACCTTGATTGAAAAACTGTTTTTT.

V usage is TRBV5-8 and J usage is TRBJ1-4, with TRBD1 identical over 9 bases. Germline V gives CDR1 SGHTS, CDR2 YDEGEE. V trimming: 5 bases; J trimming: 8 bases; junction bases outside the gene matches: 7. The CDR3 contains 14 residues. CDR3 residues: CASSFGQGIEKLFF. DNA of the CDR3: TGTGCCAGCAGTTTTGGACAGGGGATCGAAAAACTGTTTTTT.

The chain employs TRBV28 and TRBJ1-2, with 7 bases matching TRBD1. The CDR3 contains 12 residues. Trimming at V came to 7 bases and at J to 2 bases, leaving 1 base not matched to a gene. Germline lookup yields CDR1 MDHEN and CDR2 SYDVKM. For the CDR3, the DNA is TGTGCCAGCACGGGACAGAACTATGGCTACACCTTC. As protein: CASTGQNYGYTF.

The V gene is TRBV15, the J gene TRBJ2-3, with 10 positions matching TRBD2. The CDR3 length is 15 residues. Per germline, CDR1 LNHNV and CDR2 YYDKDF (reference sequence). Unmatched junction bases numbered 4, after V lost 3 bases and J lost 4 bases. CDR3 sequence reads: CATSSPGLAPDTQYF. The CDR3 DNA is TGTGCCACCAGCAGCCCGGGACTAGCGCCAGATACGCAGTATTTT.

The chain has TRBV14 and TRBJ1-2, with D hard to call. From germline, CDR1 is SGHDN and CDR2 FVKESK. V lost 0 bases and J 8 bases, leaving 7 bases between the germline ends. The CDR3 has 12 residues. DNA for the CDR3: TGTGCCAGCAGCCAAGAGCCGGGGGGCTACACCTTC. Its translation: CASSQEPGGYTF.

Only one count was recorded for this clone. The V gene is TRBV3-1 (or the pseudogene TRBV3-2), the J gene TRBJ2-7, with TRBD1 as a possible D gene (5 bases). CDR3 length: 14 residues. Per the germline V gene, CDR1 is LGHDT and CDR2 is YNNKEL (reference sequence). Deletions cut 0 bases from V and 1 base from J, with 7 bases between. The DNA for the CDR3 is TGTGCCAGCAGCCAAGAGCAGGGTTCCTACGAGCAGTACTTC. This encodes CASSQEQGSYEQYF.

The chain combines TRBV19 with TRBJ2-5; TRBD1 matches at 7 bases. V was pared by 6 bases and J by 4 bases, with 5 bases of the junction left unmatched. The CDR3 is made up of 13 amino acids. The germline V gene encodes CDR1 LNHDA and CDR2 SQIVND (reference sequence). CDR3 nucleotides: TGTGCCAGTAGCCCGACAGGGAGAGAGACCCAGTACTTC. Residues: CASSPTGRETQYF.

The CDR3 loop is CASSGPGQDNEKLFF. CDR3 coding DNA: TGTGCCAGCAGTGGACCAGGACAGGATAATGAAAAACTGTTTTTT. V and J are TRBV28 and TRBJ1-4; 7 bases agree with TRBD1. The trim removed 5 bases at V and 4 bases at J, leaving 7 bases unmatched. Germline lookup yields CDR1 MDHEN and CDR2 SYDVKM. CDR3 size: 15 residues.

This sequence joins TRBV4-1 and TRBJ1-3; D unresolved. This CDR3 region has 15 residues. V dropped 0 bases and J dropped 4 bases, with 10 bases sitting between them. Germline CDR1 is MGHRA and CDR2 is YSYEKL. CDR3 loop: CASSQEGTRGNTIYF. DNA for the CDR3: TGCGCCAGCAGCCAAGAAGGAACGCGGGGAAACACCATATATTTT.

The V gene is TRBV28, the J gene TRBJ1-2, with 7 bases that match TRBD1. Germline CDR1 is MDHEN and CDR2 is SYDVKM. The length of the CDR3 is 14 residues. V was pared by 7 bases and J by 8 bases, with 13 bases of the junction left unmatched. The CDR3 here is CASNLRQGLVGYTF. CDR3 DNA sequence: TGTGCCAGCAACCTTCGACAGGGTCTTGTGGGCTACACCTTC.

V is TRBV5-1 and J is TRBJ1-1, with 7 bases matching TRBD1. CDR1 is SGHRS, CDR2 YFSETQ, per germline. V shed 4 bases, J shed 2 bases, and the junction held 5 bases outside the gene matches. This CDR3 comprises 14 residues. The CDR3: CASSPGQPNTEAFF. The CDR3 DNA reads as TGCGCCAGCAGCCCGGGACAGCCTAACACTGAAGCTTTCTTT.

In its sample, this clone was seen once. A read error may account for a junction end that differs from germline. The rearrangement links TRBV7-9 to TRBJ1-2; D may be TRBD1 (6 bases). Germline assignment: CDR1 SEHNR and CDR2 FQNEAQ (reference sequence). The CDR3 covers 13 residues. The CDR3 coding sequence is TGTGCCAGCAGCATCCGGGACATCAAAGGCCTCTACTTC. Its protein is CASSIRDIKGLYF. Together with reference TRBV7-9 and TRBJ1-2, the CDR3 gives the full variable domain: DTGVSQNPRHKITKRGQNVTFRCDPISEHNRLYWYRQTLGQGPEFLTYFQNEAQLEKSRLLSDRFSAERPKGSFSTLEIQRTEQGDSAMYLCASSIRDIKGLYFGSGTRLTVV.

The gene calls are TRBV27 and TRBJ2-5; D not certain. Trimming removed 0 bases from V and 7 bases from J, with 12 bases in between. CDR3 size: 14 residues. CDR1 and CDR2 (germline): MNHEY, SMNVEV (reference sequence). The CDR3 coding sequence is TGTGCCAGCAGTTTATCTATTGGCTCGGGGACCCAGTACTTC. This codes for CASSLSIGSGTQYF.

The chain has TRBV19 and TRBJ1-2; 9 positions agree with TRBD1. CDR3 length: 14 residues. Germline V gene lookup returns CDR1 LNHDA and CDR2 SQIVND (reference sequence). V was pared by 7 bases and J by 4 bases, with 7 bases of the junction left unmatched. CDR3 residues: CASNTGGLLYGYTF. The DNA for the CDR3 is TGTGCCAGTAACACAGGGGGCCTCCTCTATGGCTACACCTTC.

This clone was counted only a few times. This rearrangement joins TRBV6-5 to TRBJ2-2; D is perhaps TRBD1 (5 bases). The germline V and J ends were trimmed by 7 bases and 3 bases, with 12 bases remaining between them. Germline V gene sequence: CDR1 MNHEY, CDR2 SVGAGI. This CDR3 is built from 14 residues. The CDR3 is CASNLGDYTGELFF. The DNA for the CDR3 is TGTGCCAGCAATCTAGGGGATTACACCGGGGAGCTGTTTTTT.